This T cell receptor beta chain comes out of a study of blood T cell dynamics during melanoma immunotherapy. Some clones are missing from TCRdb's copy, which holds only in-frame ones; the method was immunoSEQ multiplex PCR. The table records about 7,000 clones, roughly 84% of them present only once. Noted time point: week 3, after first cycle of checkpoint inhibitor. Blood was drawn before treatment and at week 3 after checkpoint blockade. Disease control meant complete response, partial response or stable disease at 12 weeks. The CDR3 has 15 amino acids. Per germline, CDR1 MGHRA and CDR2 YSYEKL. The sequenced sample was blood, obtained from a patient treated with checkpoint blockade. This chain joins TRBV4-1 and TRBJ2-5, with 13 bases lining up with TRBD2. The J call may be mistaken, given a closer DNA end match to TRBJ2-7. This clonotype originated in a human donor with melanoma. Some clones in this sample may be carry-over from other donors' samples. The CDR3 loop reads CASSQTSGGLYEQYF. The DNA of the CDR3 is TGCGCCAGCAGCCAGACTAGCGGGGGGCTCTACGAGCAGTACTTC.